The clone carrying this TCR beta chain occurred a few times. Its specificity is not known. There were healthy Caucasian individuals from Russia, aged roughly 6 to 100, serving as donors. Total RNA amounts of at least 6 micrograms were extracted per sample. A second about 7 to 12 cycle PCR used barcoded and J-beta primers. With 12 random nucleotides, a template-switch adaptor tagged each individual cDNA molecule. One entry per CDR3 protein, called by TCRdb with MiXCR from the 5' RACE reads. The sample has about 670,000 distinct CDR3 sequences, around 50% seen once. Looked up from germline, CDR1 is GTSNPN and CDR2 is SVGIG (reference sequence). This CDR3 contains 13 residues. V lost 2 bases to trimming and J lost 7 bases; unmatched junction nucleotides: 4. This entry belongs to a study of blood T cells in healthy people across ages. Points from the study as a whole: Changes seen in expanded clonotypes were possibly confounded by donor CMV status left unknown.

This chain uses TRBV30 with TRBJ2-2; 7 bases match TRBD1. The sample taken for sequencing was blood. The clonotype comes from a woman older than 75 in good health. CDR3 sequence (DNA): TGTGCCTGGAGTAGGGGGCAGGTCGGGGAGCTGTTTTTT. Its protein is CAWSRGQVGELFF.